There are a few counts of the clone carrying this T cell receptor (beta chain). Its antigen remains unidentified. The PCR ran on 60 Vbeta and 13 Jbeta primers. Repertoires were generated with immunoSEQ multiplex PCR, while TCRdb's copy carries only in-frame clones and drops some. The data hold 200,000 or so clones, with about two thirds observed a single time. This record comes from a study of cytomegalovirus exposure and HLA in healthy donors. The study's findings and limits: Presence/absence comparisons presumed near-even sequencing depth among donors.

The V gene's germline CDR1 is MNHNS and CDR2 SASEGT. The V and J ends lost 4 bases and 2 bases, in that order; junction bases with no gene match: 2. This CDR3 contains 14 residues. The sequence was obtained from a man aged 35-49 years in good health and CMV-seropositive. The specimen was PBMCs. This chain joins TRBV6-1 and TRBJ2-5; 9 bases are a match to TRBD2. This CDR3 is CASSVTSGQETQYF. CDR3 nucleotide sequence: TGTGCCAGCAGTGTGACTAGCGGACAAGAGACCCAGTACTTC.